This TCR beta chain is from a study of blood T cell repertoires in COVID-19. Study at large: T cells, B-cell-depleted T cells, or PBMCs supplied cDNA or gDNA.

Per the original methods: Reference gene primer amplification gave nucleated cell count estimates. Assay: immunoSEQ multiplex PCR; the TCRdb copy retains only in-frame clones and omits some. The D gene and trimming were derived from the DNA, and the V and J assignments and clone size from that table. This sample has 150,000 to 200,000 clones, with approximately 87% found just once. V lost 6 bases, J lost 11 bases, and 14 bases lay in between. In germline, CDR1 is DFQATT, CDR2 SNEGSKA (reference sequence). The length of the CDR3 is 11 residues. Specimen: peripheral blood. The chain employs TRBV20-1 and TRBJ2-1; possibly TRBD2 for D (6 bases). The receptor's source is a man aged 35-49 years with active or convalescent COVID-19. CDR3 in amino acids: CSAPGLSKQFF. In DNA, the CDR3 is TGCAGTGCCCCGGGACTCAGCAAGCAGTTCTTC.